Following are 21 T cell receptor beta chains from one sample sequenced in a study of regulatory T cells. Primers: 52 TRBV forward and 13 TRBJ reverse. This table comes from immunoSEQ multiplex PCR, and its TCRdb copy is limited to in-frame clones, with some not included. The sample yields about 17,000 clones, 80% to 95% seen once. Sequencing used CD8+ T cells sorted from blood. Every receptor here comes from a person between 18 and 35 years old with CD3G deficiency.

The gene calls are TRBV4-1 and TRBJ2-1; 8 bases are a match to TRBD1. Germline trimming cut 1 base from V and 5 bases from J; bases unmatched to any gene: 4. The CDR3 has 15 amino acids. CDR1 is MGHRA, CDR2 YSYEKL, per germline. The CDR3 DNA reads as TGCGCCAGCAGCCAAGTAAGGACAGGGAACAATGAGCAGTTCTTC. This codes for CASSQVRTGNNEQFF.

The genes are TRBV5-8 and TRBJ1-1; no clear D gene. V was shortened by 1 base and J by 0 bases, with 10 bases between the two germline ends. CDR3 size: 15 residues. Looked up from germline, CDR1 is SGHTS and CDR2 is YDEGEE. The CDR3: CASSLWTGMNTEAFF. CDR3 bases: TGTGCCAGCAGCTTGTGGACGGGCATGAACACTGAAGCTTTCTTT.

As DNA, the CDR3 is TGTGCCAGCAGCTTGGATGCCGGCGGTGGAAACACCATATATTTT. This encodes CASSLDAGGGNTIYF. The V gene is TRBV5-4, the J gene TRBJ1-3; D unclear. The CDR3 is 15 amino acids. CDR1 and CDR2 (germline): SGHNT, YYREEE (reference sequence). The ends were cut back, 0 bases at V and 3 bases at J, with 10 bases in the middle.

The chain uses TRBV7-2 and TRBJ2-1; unclear D gene. The V gene lost 1 base and the J gene lost 13 bases, with 8 bases spanning the gap. CDR1 is SGHTA and CDR2 is FQGNSA in the germline V gene. CDR3 length: 11 residues. The CDR3 DNA sequence: TGTGCCAGCAGCTTAGGGACGATTCAGTTCTTC. As protein: CASSLGTIQFF.

V usage is TRBV2 and J usage is TRBJ1-2; a weak D match, TRBD1 (5 bases). From germline, CDR1 is SNHLY and CDR2 FYNNEI. This CDR3 has 14 amino acids. Trimming shortened V by 4 bases and J by 4 bases, and 13 bases separated the two germline ends. Here the CDR3 DNA reads TGTGCCAGCAGTGGGCAGGGAGGTTCCTATGGCTACACCTTC. Residues: CASSGQGGSYGYTF.

The rearrangement joins TRBV18 to TRBJ2-1; no firm D call. This CDR3 comprises 15 residues. Germline CDR1 KGHSH, CDR2 LQKENI. V dropped 0 bases and J dropped 0 bases, with 6 bases sitting between them. CDR3 sequence (DNA): TGTGCCAGCTCACCACCGAAAGGCTCCTACAATGAGCAGTTCTTC. It translates to CASSPPKGSYNEQFF.

The DNA for the CDR3 is TGCGCCAGCAGTGTGGGGGAAGGGTCCAACGAGCAGTACTTC. The encoded protein is CASSVGEGSNEQYF. This chain joins TRBV10-2 and TRBJ2-7; the D call may be TRBD1 or TRBD2 (5 bases each). Germline assignment: CDR1 WSHSY and CDR2 SAAADI. The length of the CDR3 is 14 residues. Deletions cut 4 bases from V and 5 bases from J, with 15 bases between.

The chain uses TRBV4-1 and TRBJ2-1; D is possibly TRBD2 (5 bases). The CDR3 has 14 amino acids. Germline V gene sequence: CDR1 MGHRA, CDR2 YSYEKL. With 1 base removed from V and 8 bases from J, the gap between germline ends came to 12 bases. The CDR3 sequence is CASSQVPARDEQFF. The CDR3 DNA reads TGCGCCAGCAGCCAAGTTCCAGCGAGGGATGAGCAGTTCTTC.

This chain connects TRBV28 to TRBJ1-5, with 7 bases fitting TRBD1. Germline values: CDR1 MDHEN, CDR2 SYDVKM. This CDR3 spans 15 amino acids. J gave up 2 bases and V 6 bases, and 7 bases lay outside the gene matches. CDR3 sequence (DNA): TGTGCCAGCAGCCCATCCACAGGGGGCAATCAGCCCCAGCATTTT. It yields the protein CASSPSTGGNQPQHF.

This clone was observed once. The genes are TRBV10-3 and TRBJ1-2; D is unresolved. The CDR3 contains 12 residues. With 0 bases removed from V and 5 bases from J, the gap between germline ends came to 4 bases. Germline CDR1 is ENHRY and CDR2 is SYGVKD. CDR3 sequence (DNA): TGTGCCATCAGTGAGTCGGGTTATGGCTACACCTTC. Its translation: CAISESGYGYTF.

This chain joins TRBV19 and TRBJ2-5, with D maybe TRBD2 (7 bases). The CDR3 spans 14 residues. V dropped 10 bases and J dropped 5 bases, with 20 bases sitting between them. Germline V gives CDR1 LNHDA, CDR2 SQIVND (reference sequence). In DNA, the CDR3 is TGTGCCATTTCGGAGGGGGGGAAAAGGGAGACCCAGTACTTC. Its protein product is CAISEGGKRETQYF. The variable domain in full, completed from reference TRBV19 and TRBJ2-5, reads DGGITQSPKYLFRKEGQNVTLSCEQNLNHDAMYWYRQDPGQGLRLIYYSQIVNDFQKGDIAEGYSVSREKKESFPLTVTSAQKNPTAFYLCAISEGGKRETQYFGPGTRLLVL.

In nucleotides, the CDR3 is TGTGCCAGCAGTTACACGGAGACAGGGACTGCTGGCTACACCTTC. Translated: CASSYTETGTAGYTF. The V gene is TRBV6-5, the J gene TRBJ1-2, with 7 bases that match TRBD1. The CDR3 is made up of 15 amino acids. The trim removed 2 bases at V and 7 bases at J, leaving 10 bases unmatched. Germline lookup yields CDR1 MNHEY and CDR2 SVGAGI.

The rearrangement joins TRBV27 to TRBJ1-5; tentatively, D is TRBD1 (6 bases). Germline CDR1 reads MNHEY; CDR2 reads SMNVEV (reference sequence). The CDR3 spans 16 residues. Trimming stripped 6 bases from V and 4 bases from J, with 19 bases between. The CDR3 DNA follows: TGTGCCAGCAGAAACGACGGGGGGCTAGGGAATCAGCCCCAGCATTTT. It specifies CASRNDGGLGNQPQHF.

A few counts support this clone. V and J are TRBV5-8 and TRBJ2-2; D unresolved. The germline V and J ends were trimmed by 6 bases and 4 bases, with 7 bases remaining between them. Looked up from germline, CDR1 is SGHTS and CDR2 is YDEGEE. The CDR3 consists of 12 residues. In DNA form, the CDR3 reads TGTGCCAGCACTTATGGCACCGGGGAGCTGTTTTTT. It is translated as CASTYGTGELFF.

This clone was picked up one time. This chain connects TRBV10-3 to TRBJ2-1, with 9 bases fitting TRBD1. J lost 4 bases, V lost 5 bases, and 6 bases had no gene match. Germline CDR1 and CDR2: ENHRY and SYGVKD. The CDR3 totals 15 residues. The CDR3 protein is CAISTRDRAYNEQFF. CDR3 bases: TGTGCCATCAGTACCCGGGACAGGGCATACAATGAGCAGTTCTTC.

The V gene is TRBV7-9, the J gene TRBJ1-4; D uncertain. Looked up from germline, CDR1 is SEHNR and CDR2 is FQNEAQ (reference sequence). The CDR3 has 14 residues. V shed 3 bases and J shed 5 bases, with 10 bases lying between them. CDR3 nucleotides: TGTGCCAGCAGCTTTGGGTCGTGGAATGAAAAACTGTTTTTT. This gives the protein CASSFGSWNEKLFF.

CDR3 nucleotide sequence: TGCGCCAGCAGCCCCTCGGGGGGCCCTAAAGAGACCCAGTACTTC. It yields the protein CASSPSGGPKETQYF. The V call is TRBV4-3, the J call TRBJ2-5; D possibly corresponds to TRBD2 (7 bases). Germline assignment: CDR1 LGHNA and CDR2 YSLEER. Trimming took off 4 bases at V and 3 bases at J, with 15 bases between the two ends. CDR3 size: 15 residues.

The chain has TRBV5-1 and TRBJ1-2; no definite D call. This CDR3 spans 13 amino acids. From germline, CDR1 is SGHRS and CDR2 YFSETQ. V lost 3 bases and J lost 0, with 6 bases in between. The CDR3 protein is CASSYTANYGYTF. As DNA, the CDR3 is TGCGCCAGCAGCTACACAGCTAACTATGGCTACACCTTC.

The CDR3 is CASSVDGGQNPGNTIYF. The CDR3 DNA follows: TGTGCCAGCAGCGTAGATGGGGGGCAGAACCCTGGAAACACCATATATTTT. The V call is TRBV9, the J call TRBJ1-3, with D possibly matching TRBD1 (6 bases). The CDR3 consists of 17 residues. The V end lost 0 bases, the J end lost 2 bases, and 15 bases lay between the germline ends. Germline V gene lookup returns CDR1 SGDLS and CDR2 YYNGEE. The entire variable domain, with the rest obtained from reference TRBV9 and TRBJ1-3, is as follows: DSGVTQTPKHLITATGQRVTLRCSPRSGDLSVYWYQQSLDQGLQFLIQYYNGEERAKGNILERFSAQQFPDLHSELNLSSLELGDSALYFCASSVDGGQNPGNTIYFGEGSWLTVV.

The V gene is TRBV6-1, the J gene TRBJ2-7, with D possibly TRBD1 on 5 matching bases. This CDR3 contains 15 residues. Trimming cost V 0 bases and J 0 bases, with 9 bases left between them. Germline loops: CDR1 MNHNS, CDR2 SASEGT. The CDR3 protein is CASSEAAGYSYEQYF. CDR3 DNA sequence: TGTGCCAGCAGTGAAGCAGCAGGGTACTCCTACGAGCAGTACTTC.

This chain links TRBV7-2 with TRBJ2-7; 8 bases match TRBD2. There are 16 residues in the CDR3. Germline V gene sequence: CDR1 SGHTA, CDR2 FQGNSA. The J segment lost 3 bases and the V segment lost 6 bases, leaving 13 bases of the junction unmatched. CDR3 bases: TGTGCCAGCAGTTTGGCTGGGCGGGGGGCCTACTACGAGCAGTACTTC. Translation gives CASSLAGRGAYYEQYF.